The clone carrying this T cell receptor beta chain was detected only a few times. The antigen is undetermined. This entry belongs to a study of neoadjuvant nivolumab and ipilimumab in lung cancer. Overall study results and limits: Higher pretherapy blood TCR richness went with higher resected-tumor richness. TCR richness and clonality were higher in tumors than adjacent uninvolved lung. Only two of four nivolumab-treated tumors gained richness and clonality by surgery.

The CDR3 runs 15 residues. In germline, CDR1 is SNHLY, CDR2 FYNNEI. Deletions cut 8 bases from V and 0 bases from J, with 13 bases between. The protocol was immunoSEQ multiplex PCR, while the TCRdb copy is restricted to in-frame clones and leaves out a portion. The data hold some 25,000 clones, with about 76% observed a single time. The chain joins TRBV2 to TRBJ1-4; D remains unclear. The TCR originated in an adult with non-small cell lung cancer. The material was tumor tissue, obtained after neoadjuvant nivolumab, alone or with ipilimumab, at or shortly before surgery. CDR3 loop: CASSSQIATNEKLFF. CDR3 coding DNA: TGTGCCAGCTCTTCGCAGATTGCAACTAATGAAAAACTGTTTTTT.